One sample yielded the 10 T cell receptor beta chains listed below, sequenced in a study of T cell responses to AZD1222 COVID-19 vaccine. TCRdb's table, derived via immunoSEQ multiplex PCR, lists solely in-frame clones and lacks some. The data contain around 130,000 clones, about nine tenths of them singletons. The specimen comprised peripheral blood, sampled 28 days after the second dose of the MenACWY control vaccine. Source of these receptors: an adult who received the MenACWY meningococcal vaccine as a control.

This chain joins TRBV29-1 and TRBJ2-2; no clear D. V was pared by 2 bases and J by 2 bases, with 6 bases between. This CDR3 is built from 13 residues. Germline assignment: CDR1 SQVTM and CDR2 ANQGSEA. DNA of the CDR3: TGCAGCGTTGAAAGAGATAACACCGGGGAGCTGTTTTTT. It is translated as CSVERDNTGELFF.

This clone was seen once. V usage is TRBV9 and J usage is TRBJ1-4; 9 nucleotides line up with TRBD1. The CDR3 is 16 amino acids. Per the germline V gene, CDR1 is SGDLS and CDR2 is YYNGEE. The junction had 12 bases not matched to a gene; V was cut back by 4 bases and J by 8 bases. The CDR3 protein is CASSSGTGRMKEKLFF. The CDR3 bases are TGTGCCAGCAGCTCAGGGACAGGGCGAATGAAGGAAAAACTGTTTTTT.

V is TRBV6-2 or TRBV6-3 and J is TRBJ2-7; D possibly corresponds to TRBD1 (5 bases). V lost 5 bases and J 1 base, leaving 15 bases between the germline ends. Germline CDR1 reads MNHEY; CDR2 reads SVGEGT. This CDR3 is built from 15 residues. This CDR3 is CASSSVDTPSYEQYV. The CDR3 nucleotides are TGTGCCAGCAGTAGTGTGGACACCCCGTCCTACGAGCAGTACGTC.

V is TRBV6-4 and J is TRBJ2-1; weak D call: TRBD1 (6 bases). This CDR3 comprises 16 residues. V lost 4 bases and J 8 bases, leaving 21 bases between the germline ends. Germline loops: CDR1 MRHNA, CDR2 SNTAGT. The CDR3 is CASSAGTSLDWDEQFF. CDR3 nucleotide sequence: TGTGCCAGCAGTGCAGGGACAAGCCTGGACTGGGATGAGCAGTTCTTC.

The table lists this clone with a few counts. The J gene is TRBJ1-2, the V gene TRBV7-2; the D gene is possibly TRBD1 (6 bases). V was clipped by 3 bases and J by 4 bases, with 9 bases between them. The CDR3 totals 13 residues. The germline V gene has CDR1 SGHTA and CDR2 FQGNSA. The CDR3 is CASSFPGVYGYTF. The CDR3 region has the DNA TGTGCCAGCAGCTTCCCAGGGGTCTATGGCTACACCTTC.

This clone was detected only once. The chain couples TRBV6-1 to TRBJ1-5; TRBD1 might be the D (5 bases). The V end was cut by 1 base, the J end by 0 bases, with 16 bases between. There are 18 residues in the CDR3. CDR1 and CDR2 from the germline V gene are MNHNS and SASEGT. CDR3 coding DNA: TGTGCCAGCAGTGAAGAGGGAATTTGGGGGTATAGCAATCAGCCCCAGCATTTT. Translating gives CASSEEGIWGYSNQPQHF.

Of note for this clone: The identical CDR3 is also encoded by other nucleotide sequences in the sample. This sequence joins TRBV27 and TRBJ2-6; no reliable D call. The CDR3 covers 14 residues. Trimming removed 3 bases from V and 4 bases from J, with 7 bases in between. Germline assignment: CDR1 MNHEY and CDR2 SMNVEV (reference sequence). CDR3 residues: CASSLSSGANVLTF. Here the CDR3 DNA reads TGTGCCAGCAGTTTGTCGTCCGGGGCCAACGTCCTGACTTTC.

This clone was seen a few times. The V and J genes are TRBV5-6 and TRBJ1-2; 12 nucleotides align to TRBD1. CDR1 is SGHDT, CDR2 YYEEEE, per germline. This CDR3 comprises 15 residues. Germline trimming cut 0 bases from V and 8 bases from J; bases unmatched to any gene: 5. CDR3 loop: CASSLDGTGGGGYTF. Here the CDR3 DNA reads TGTGCCAGCAGCTTGGATGGGACAGGGGGCGGAGGCTACACCTTC.

V and J are TRBV27 and TRBJ2-1; D possibly uses TRBD1 or TRBD2 (5 bases each). The V gene's germline CDR1 is MNHEY and CDR2 SMNVEV (reference sequence). The length of the CDR3 is 13 residues. V lost 5 bases to trimming and J lost 10 bases, with 15 bases between them. The CDR3 is CASSTSARGEQFF. The CDR3 nucleotides are TGTGCCAGCAGTACCTCTGCCCGGGGCGAGCAGTTCTTC.

V is TRBV3-1 (or the pseudogene TRBV3-2) and J is TRBJ2-3, with a possible D match to TRBD2 (6 bases). The V and J ends lost 5 bases and 7 bases respectively, with 13 bases between them. CDR1 is LGHDT and CDR2 is YNNKEL in the germline V gene (reference sequence). The CDR3 contains 13 residues. In nucleotides, the CDR3 is TGTGCCAGCAGCGGGAGGCGGCCCTATACGCAGTATTTT. Amino acids: CASSGRRPYTQYF.